Listed below are T cell receptor beta chains from one sample, sequenced in a study of blood T cell repertoires in COVID-19. The table came from immunoSEQ multiplex PCR; TCRdb's copy has only in-frame clones and leaves some out. The sample lists some 250,000 clones, about nine tenths occurring once. The sample comprised peripheral blood. The receptors stem from a man aged 25-40 years who had recovered from COVID-19. Both conserved end residues are part of each CDR3. Each record gives: CDR3 length, clone size, V gene, D gene, J gene, CDR3 DNA, CDR3 protein. The D gene is left open where the match is weak. Size values are once, few and many counts, or a class for expanded clones, and some rows have none.

length: 14; size: few; V: TRBV11-2; D: -; J: TRBJ2-1; DNA: TGTGCCAGCAGCTTTGACACCCCCATGAATGAGCAGTTCTTC; CDR3: CASSFDTPMNEQFF
length: 15; size: -; V: TRBV7-9; D: TRBD1; J: TRBJ2-5; DNA: TGTGCCAGCAGCTTATGGGGACAGGACGATGTGCCCCAGTACTTC; CDR3: CASSLWGQDDVPQYF
length: 15; size: -; V: TRBV5-1; D: -; J: TRBJ2-7; DNA: TGCGCCAGCAGCATTAACAGGGAAATAAGATACGAGCAGTACTTC; CDR3: CASSINREIRYEQYF
length: 15; size: -; V: TRBV27; D: TRBD2; J: TRBJ2-7; DNA: TGTGCCAGCAGCTCGAAAGCGGGGGGCCTCTACGAGCAGTACTTC; CDR3: CASSSKAGGLYEQYF
length: 15; size: -; V: TRBV15; D: -; J: TRBJ1-6; DNA: TGTGCCACCAGCAGCCGGGTTCGGTATAATTCACCCCTCCACTTT; CDR3: CATSSRVRYNSPLHF
length: 13; size: -; V: TRBV9; D: -; J: TRBJ1-2; DNA: TGTGCCAGCAGCGTAGATAGGGGTGGCGGCTACACCTTC; CDR3: CASSVDRGGGYTF
length: 12; size: -; V: TRBV9; D: -; J: TRBJ2-2; DNA: TGTGCCAGCAGAGATGATAGCGGGGAGCTGTTTTTT; CDR3: CASRDDSGELFF
length: 15; size: -; V: TRBV2; D: TRBD2; J: TRBJ2-3; DNA: TGTGCCAGCAGTGTGGAGACTAGCGGGGCAGATACGCAGTATTTT; CDR3: CASSVETSGADTQYF
length: 15; size: -; V: TRBV10-1; D: TRBD1; J: TRBJ2-3; DNA: TGCGCCAGCACTCCGGGACAGGGGGCTGCAGATACGCAGTATTTT; CDR3: CASTPGQGAADTQYF
length: 11; size: -; V: TRBV12-3/TRBV12-4; D: -; J: TRBJ2-7; DNA: TGTGCCAGCAGCCCTCTCTACGAGCAGTACTTC; CDR3: CASSPLYEQYF
length: 13; size: -; V: TRBV14; D: -; J: TRBJ2-5; DNA: TGTGCCAGCAGCCAAGATCCCCCGGAGACCCAGTACTTC; CDR3: CASSQDPPETQYF
length: 12; size: -; V: TRBV6-5; D: -; J: TRBJ1-3; DNA: TGTGCCAGCATCTTTTCTGGAAACACCATATATTTT; CDR3: CASIFSGNTIYF
length: 13; size: once; V: TRBV12-3/TRBV12-4; D: -; J: TRBJ2-1; DNA: TGTGCCGTTCGGGGGACCAACTACAATGAGCAGTTCTTC; CDR3: CAVRGTNYNEQFF
length: 15; size: few; V: TRBV5-1; D: TRBD1; J: TRBJ1-1; DNA: TGCGCCAGCAGCTTGTGGCCAGGGGGAGACACTGAAGCTTTCTTT; CDR3: CASSLWPGGDTEAFF
length: 15; size: -; V: TRBV6-5; D: TRBD1; J: TRBJ1-4; DNA: TGTGCCAGCAGTTTGGACAGGGGGGCTAATGAAAAACTGTTTTTT; CDR3: CASSLDRGANEKLFF
length: 13; size: -; V: TRBV7-9; D: -; J: TRBJ1-2; DNA: TGTGCCAGCAGTCTGGAACAGGGTAGCGGCTACACCTTC; CDR3: CASSLEQGSGYTF
length: 17; size: -; V: TRBV3-1/TRBV3-2; D: -; J: TRBJ2-1; DNA: TGTGCCAGCAGCCCCTCGAGCAACCCAAGCTCCTACAATGAGCAGTTCTTC; CDR3: CASSPSSNPSSYNEQFF
length: 15; size: once; V: TRBV6-5; D: TRBD1; J: TRBJ2-7; DNA: TGTGCCAGCAGCTCGACAGGGATCAGCTCCTACGAGCAGTACTTC; CDR3: CASSSTGISSYEQYF
length: 14; size: few; V: TRBV6-2/TRBV6-3; D: TRBD2; J: TRBJ2-2; DNA: TGTGCCAGCAGTCCGGGACTAGAGTCCGGGGAGCTGTTTTTT; CDR3: CASSPGLESGELFF
length: 13; size: -; V: TRBV19; D: TRBD1; J: TRBJ1-4; DNA: TGTGCCAGTAGTATCATGACAGGGTCTCATCTGTTTTTT; CDR3: CASSIMTGSHLFF
length: 14; size: -; V: TRBV11-3; D: TRBD1; J: TRBJ2-5; DNA: TGTGCCAGCAGCCCTGGGACAGGGTGGGAGACCCAGTACTTC; CDR3: CASSPGTGWETQYF
length: 14; size: -; V: TRBV19; D: -; J: TRBJ2-4; DNA: TGTGCCAGTAAAATGGCGGCAGGGAAAAACATTCAGTACTTC; CDR3: CASKMAAGKNIQYF
length: 15; size: -; V: TRBV19; D: -; J: TRBJ2-4; DNA: TGTGCCAGTAGTATGGGCTTCCTCGCCAAAAACATTCAGTACTTC; CDR3: CASSMGFLAKNIQYF
length: 14; size: -; V: TRBV14; D: -; J: TRBJ1-1; DNA: TGTGCCAGCAGCCCTATCGGTTTAAACACTGAAGCTTTCTTT; CDR3: CASSPIGLNTEAFF
length: 13; size: -; V: TRBV19; D: -; J: TRBJ1-4; DNA: TGTGCCAGTAGTATTGCGGTTAATGAAAAACTGTTTTTT; CDR3: CASSIAVNEKLFF
length: 13; size: -; V: TRBV18; D: -; J: TRBJ1-1; DNA: TGTGCCAGCTCACCGGAGGGGGGGACTGAAGCTTTCTTT; CDR3: CASSPEGGTEAFF
length: 16; size: -; V: TRBV6-1; D: -; J: TRBJ1-3; DNA: TGTGCCAGCAGTGGGGGAGGGAGTTTCTCTGGAAACACCATATATTTT; CDR3: CASSGGGSFSGNTIYF
length: 15; size: many; V: TRBV4-1; D: TRBD2; J: TRBJ2-1; DNA: TGCGCCAGCAGCCAAGGGAGACTAGCGGGGAGTGAGCAGTTCTTC; CDR3: CASSQGRLAGSEQFF
length: 14; size: -; V: TRBV4-1; D: -; J: TRBJ1-4; DNA: TGCGCCAGCAGCCAACAGACGGAGAATGAAAAACTGTTTTTT; CDR3: CASSQQTENEKLFF
length: 20; size: -; V: TRBV27; D: -; J: TRBJ2-1; DNA: TGTGCCAAACCTCCGGCAAACTCCCAAACCGCTAACGCAGGCCACAATGAGCAGTTCTTC; CDR3: CAKPPANSQTANAGHNEQFF
length: 15; size: few; V: TRBV5-4; D: -; J: TRBJ2-7; DNA: TGTGCCAGCAGCTTGTTTGGAGCGGAAAACTACGAGCAGTACTTC; CDR3: CASSLFGAENYEQYF
length: 14; size: -; V: TRBV3-1/TRBV3-2; D: -; J: TRBJ2-7; DNA: TGTGCCAGCAGCCCCGGACTGGGATCCTACGAGCAGTACTTC; CDR3: CASSPGLGSYEQYF
length: 17; size: -; V: TRBV4-3; D: TRBD2; J: TRBJ2-4; DNA: TGCGCCAGCAGCCAAGATAGCGGGGGGGCCACCAAAAACATTCAGTACTTC; CDR3: CASSQDSGGATKNIQYF
length: 14; size: -; V: TRBV4-1; D: -; J: TRBJ2-7; DNA: TGCGCCAGCAGCCTTCGTCCAGATACCTACGAGCAGTACTTC; CDR3: CASSLRPDTYEQYF
length: 14; size: -; V: TRBV7-8; D: -; J: TRBJ1-2; DNA: TGTGCCAGCAGCTTAGAGCGGGACTCGGGAGGCTACACCTTC; CDR3: CASSLERDSGGYTF
length: 14; size: -; V: TRBV3-1/TRBV3-2; D: -; J: TRBJ1-5; DNA: TGTGCCAGCAGCCCCCGAGAGGGCTATCAGCCCCAGCATTTT; CDR3: CASSPREGYQPQHF
length: 13; size: once; V: TRBV29-1; D: -; J: TRBJ1-1; DNA: TGCAGCGTTGAAGCCTCGGGGAAAACTGAAGCTTTCTTT; CDR3: CSVEASGKTEAFF
length: 11; size: few; V: TRBV6-5; D: -; J: TRBJ2-7; DNA: TGTGCTGCCACAGGAACCTACGAGCAGTACTTC; CDR3: CAATGTYEQYF
length: 18; size: -; V: TRBV27; D: TRBD2; J: TRBJ2-3; DNA: TGTGCCAGCAGTTTACTTGGCGGGGGAGGGTGGCGCACAGATACGCAGTATTTT; CDR3: CASSLLGGGGWRTDTQYF
length: 13; size: -; V: TRBV24-1; D: -; J: TRBJ2-1; DNA: TGTGCCACCAGTGCCGTCTCCTACAATGAGCAGTTCTTC; CDR3: CATSAVSYNEQFF
length: 18; size: -; V: TRBV12-5; D: TRBD2; J: TRBJ2-3; DNA: TGTGCTAGTGGTTTGGTCCAGCGGGGGATTTACATTACAGATACGCAGTATTTT; CDR3: CASGLVQRGIYITDTQYF
length: 14; size: -; V: TRBV6-5; D: -; J: TRBJ1-5; DNA: TGTGCCAGCAGCGAGGGTTGGCGCAATCAGCCCCAGCATTTT; CDR3: CASSEGWRNQPQHF
length: 12; size: -; V: TRBV18; D: -; J: TRBJ2-5; DNA: TGTGCCAGCGCCGGAGAGGCGGAGACCCAGTACTTC; CDR3: CASAGEAETQYF